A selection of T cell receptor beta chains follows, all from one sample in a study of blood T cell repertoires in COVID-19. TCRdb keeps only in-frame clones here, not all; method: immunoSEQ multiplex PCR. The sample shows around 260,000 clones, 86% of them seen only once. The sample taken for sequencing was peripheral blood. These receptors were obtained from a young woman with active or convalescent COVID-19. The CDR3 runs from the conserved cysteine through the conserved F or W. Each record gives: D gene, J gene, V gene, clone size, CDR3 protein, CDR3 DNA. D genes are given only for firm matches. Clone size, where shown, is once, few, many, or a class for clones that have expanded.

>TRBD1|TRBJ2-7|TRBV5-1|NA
CASRPFYTGTEALEQYF
TGCGCCAGCAGGCCATTCTATACCGGGACAGAAGCTTTAGAGCAGTACTTC
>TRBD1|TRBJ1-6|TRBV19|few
CASSIAGQGNSPLHF
TGTGCCAGTAGTATTGCCGGACAGGGTAATTCACCCCTCCACTTT
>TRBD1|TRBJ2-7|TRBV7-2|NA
CASSLEGAQYEQYF
TGTGCCAGCAGCTTAGAGGGGGCCCAATACGAGCAGTACTTC
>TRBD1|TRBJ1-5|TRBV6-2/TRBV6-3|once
CASSYGDRVSNQPQHF
TGTGCCAGCAGTTACGGGGACAGAGTTAGCAATCAGCCCCAGCATTTT
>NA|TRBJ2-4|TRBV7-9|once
CASSLREVAKNIQYF
TGTGCCAGCAGCTTGAGGGAGGTTGCCAAAAACATTCAGTACTTC
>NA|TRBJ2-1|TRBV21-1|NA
CASSKPGEGYNEQFF
TGTGCCAGCAGCAAACCAGGGGAGGGATACAATGAGCAGTTCTTC
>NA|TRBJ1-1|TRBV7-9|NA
CASSLLAPEDTEAFF
TGTGCCAGCAGCTTACTGGCCCCAGAGGACACTGAAGCTTTCTTT
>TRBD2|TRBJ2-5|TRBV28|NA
CASSLRGGETQYF
TGTGCCAGCAGTTTACGGGGGGGGGAGACCCAGTACTTC
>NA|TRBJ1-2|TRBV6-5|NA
CASSSRGGYGYTF
TGTGCCAGCAGTTCGAGGGGAGGCTATGGCTACACCTTC
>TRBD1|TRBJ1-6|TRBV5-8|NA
CASRPGQLSSYNSPLHF
TGTGCCAGCAGACCGGGACAGCTAAGCTCCTATAATTCACCCCTCCACTTT
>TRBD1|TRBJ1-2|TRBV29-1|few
CSAVGQLTGYTF
TGCAGCGCCGTGGGACAGCTGACTGGCTACACCTTC
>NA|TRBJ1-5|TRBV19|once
CASSPYVEGPQHF
TGTGCCAGTAGTCCATATGTGGAGGGGCCCCAGCATTTT
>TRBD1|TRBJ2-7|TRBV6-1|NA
CASSLTGKSYEQYF
TGTGCCAGCAGCTTGACAGGGAAATCCTACGAGCAGTACTTC
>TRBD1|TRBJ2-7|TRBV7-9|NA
CASSKIDRGEIEQYF
TGTGCCAGCAGCAAGATCGACAGGGGCGAGATCGAGCAGTACTTC
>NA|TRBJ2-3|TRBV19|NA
CASSPGSSTDTQYF
TGTGCCAGTAGTCCAGGTTCTAGCACAGATACGCAGTATTTT
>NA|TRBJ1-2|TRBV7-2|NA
CASSLAQGDGYTF
TGTGCCAGCAGCTTAGCACAGGGTGATGGCTACACCTTC
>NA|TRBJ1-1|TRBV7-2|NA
CASSLQGFNTEAFF
TGTGCCAGCAGCTTACAGGGTTTTAACACTGAAGCTTTCTTT
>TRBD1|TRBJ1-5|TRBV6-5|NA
CASRGQGVVQPQHF
TGTGCCAGCAGAGGACAGGGGGTGGTTCAGCCCCAGCATTTT
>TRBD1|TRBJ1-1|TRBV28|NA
CATKTPGGAAFF
TGTGCCACCAAAACCCCAGGGGGAGCAGCTTTCTTT
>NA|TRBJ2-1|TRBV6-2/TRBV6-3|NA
CASSSLFVHNEQFF
TGTGCCAGCAGTTCCCTTTTCGTCCACAATGAGCAGTTCTTC
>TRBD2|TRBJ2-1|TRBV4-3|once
CASSQEEEGSGVSSYNEQFF
TGCGCCAGCAGCCAAGAAGAAGAGGGTAGCGGGGTAAGCTCCTACAATGAGCAGTTCTTC
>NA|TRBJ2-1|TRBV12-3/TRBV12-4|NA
CASTLRRVSEQFF
TGTGCCAGCACCTTACGCAGGGTTAGTGAGCAGTTCTTC
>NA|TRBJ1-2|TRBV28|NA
CASSLSARVYGYTF
TGTGCCAGCAGTTTAAGTGCCAGGGTCTATGGCTACACCTTC
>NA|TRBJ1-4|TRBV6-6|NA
CASSYQGGPRWMFF
TGTGCCAGCAGTTATCAGGGTGGTCCAAGGTGGATGTTTTTT
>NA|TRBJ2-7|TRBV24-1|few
CATSAGGVSYEQYF
TGTGCCACCAGTGCGGGCGGGGTATCATACGAGCAGTACTTC
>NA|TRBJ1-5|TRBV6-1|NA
CASSEVTGSNQPQHF
TGTGCCAGCAGTGAAGTAACGGGTAGCAATCAGCCCCAGCATTTT
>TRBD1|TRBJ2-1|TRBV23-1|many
CASSQSGQGYNEQFF
TGCGCCAGCAGTCAATCGGGACAGGGCTACAATGAGCAGTTCTTC
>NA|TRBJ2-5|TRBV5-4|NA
CASSLAPGETQYF
TGTGCCAGCAGCTTGGCCCCGGGAGAGACCCAGTACTTC
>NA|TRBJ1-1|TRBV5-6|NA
CASSLLKSEAFF
TGTGCCAGCAGCTTACTCAAGAGTGAAGCTTTCTTT